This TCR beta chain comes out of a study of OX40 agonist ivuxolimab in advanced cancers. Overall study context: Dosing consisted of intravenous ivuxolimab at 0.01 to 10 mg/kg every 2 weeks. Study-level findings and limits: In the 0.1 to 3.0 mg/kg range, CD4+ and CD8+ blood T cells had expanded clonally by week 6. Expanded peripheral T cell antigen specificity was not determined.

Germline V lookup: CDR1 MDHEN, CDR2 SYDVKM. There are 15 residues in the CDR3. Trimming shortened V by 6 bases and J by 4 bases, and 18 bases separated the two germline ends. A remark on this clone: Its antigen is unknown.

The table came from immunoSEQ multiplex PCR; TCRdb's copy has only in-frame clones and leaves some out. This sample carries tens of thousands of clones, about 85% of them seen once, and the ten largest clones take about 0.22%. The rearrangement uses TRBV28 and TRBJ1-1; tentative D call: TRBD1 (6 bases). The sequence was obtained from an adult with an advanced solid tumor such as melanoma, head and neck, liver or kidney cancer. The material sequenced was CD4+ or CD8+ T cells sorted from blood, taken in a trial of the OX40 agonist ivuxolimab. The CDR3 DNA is TGTGCCAGCAGCCCCCAACGTGGGGGCGGCACTGAAGCTTTCTTT. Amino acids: CASSPQRGGGTEAFF.